This T cell receptor beta chain was recovered during a study of cytomegalovirus exposure and HLA in healthy donors. Study outcomes and limitations: A later examination showed that TCR association rates differed by HLA locus, with DRB1 most and HLA-C fewest. Later on, a genetic analysis was performed. It linked a missense variant in DCLRE1C with V- and J-gene trimming of TCR beta. A cluster of highly shared sequence variants was likely a sequencing artifact.

The study ran its PCR with 60 Vbeta and 13 Jbeta primers. Using immunoSEQ multiplex PCR, the repertoire was profiled, and TCRdb retains in-frame clones only, with some absent. The data hold 100,000 or so clones, with around 80% observed a single time. As concerns this clone: The antigen is not known.

The sequencing sample was made of PBMCs. The sequence derives from a woman in her thirties or forties in good health and CMV-seronegative.

In DNA form, the CDR3 reads TGTGCCAGCAGCCCCTCTAGCGGGAGCGCCCTCCCCTACACAGATACGCAGTATTTT. As protein: CASSPSSGSALPYTDTQYF. The V gene is TRBV7-2, the J gene TRBJ2-3; the match to TRBD2 covers 10 bases. The germline gives CDR1 SGHTA, CDR2 FQGNSA. The CDR3 length is 19 residues. V was clipped by 5 bases and J by 2 bases; unmatched bases: 16. Together with reference TRBV7-2 and TRBJ2-3, the CDR3 gives the full variable domain: GAGVSQSPSNKVTEKGKDVELRCDPISGHTALYWYRQSLGQGLEFLIYFQGNSAPDKSGLPSDRFSAERTGGSVSTLTIQRTQQEDSAVYLCASSPSSGSALPYTDTQYFGPGTRLTVL.